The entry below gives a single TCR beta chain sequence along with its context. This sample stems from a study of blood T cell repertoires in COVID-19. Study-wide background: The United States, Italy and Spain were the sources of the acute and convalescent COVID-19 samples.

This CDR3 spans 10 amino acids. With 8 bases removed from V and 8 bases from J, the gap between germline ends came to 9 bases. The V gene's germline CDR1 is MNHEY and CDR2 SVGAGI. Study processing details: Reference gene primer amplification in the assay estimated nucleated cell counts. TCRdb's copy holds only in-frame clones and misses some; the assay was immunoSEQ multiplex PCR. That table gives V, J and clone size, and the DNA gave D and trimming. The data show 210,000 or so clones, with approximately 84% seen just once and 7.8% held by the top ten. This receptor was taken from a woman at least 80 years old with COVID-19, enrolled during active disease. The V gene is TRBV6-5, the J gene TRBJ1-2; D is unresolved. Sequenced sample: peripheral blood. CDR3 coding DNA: TGTGCCAGCGGGAGACGGGGCTACACCTTC. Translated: CASGRRGYTF.